The clone carrying this T cell receptor beta chain was found many times. Its antigen is unidentified. From the germline J gene comes the end of the CDR3, since the read stops 3 residues before it. This sample is drawn from a study of T cell clonality in common variable immunodeficiency. Study-wide points: Common variable immunodeficiency TCR beta sequences reportedly had fewer deletions and N-nucleotide insertions.

The repertoire was sequenced with immunoSEQ multiplex PCR; TCRdb's copy has only in-frame clones and lacks some. This sample has around 45,000 clones and no singletons, with 8% to 13% in the ten largest. V lost 5 bases and J lost 0, with 13 bases in between. The germline V gene encodes CDR1 SGHTA and CDR2 FQGTGA. The CDR3 contains 16 residues. The J gene is TRBJ2-2, the V gene TRBV7-3, with TRBD2 as a possible D gene (5 bases). This TCR was sampled from a person between 18 and 75 years old in good health. Sequenced sample: peripheral blood mononuclear cells. CDR3 loop: CASSPPGGSNTGELFF. The part of the CDR3 DNA that was read is TGTGCCAGCAGCCCCCCGGGCGGGTCGAACACCGGGGAG.